This TCR beta chain comes out of a study of blood T cell repertoires in COVID-19. This CDR3 comprises 11 residues. With 5 bases removed from V and 7 bases from J, the gap between germline ends came to 8 bases. The germline V gene has CDR1 DFQATT and CDR2 SNEGSKA (reference sequence). Profiled with immunoSEQ multiplex PCR; TCRdb holds only in-frame clones, not every one. Of about 440,000 clones listed, 87% are singletons. The material sequenced was PBMCs or T cells enriched from blood (not recorded which). J is TRBJ2-2 and V is TRBV20-1; D not resolved. The receptor's source is a woman younger than 35 with acute COVID-19. The DNA of the CDR3 is TGCAGTGCTCCGTCGGTCGGGGAGCTGTTTTTT. Residues: CSAPSVGELFF.